The entry below gives a single TCR beta chain sequence along with its context. As yet, its antigen is unknown. The data were taken from a study of shared clonotypes between healthy human individuals. The study, taken as a whole, reports: The small donor group covered limited genetic and exposure diversity.

Deep-level settings were used for running the assay. TCRdb keeps only in-frame clones here, not all; method: immunoSEQ multiplex PCR. The top ten clones hold about 1.6% of a sample with approximately 1.9 million clones, around 93% of them seen once. The CDR3 is 15 residues long. CDR1 MNHEY and CDR2 SMNVEV come from the germline V gene (reference sequence). The J segment lost 7 bases and the V segment lost 0 bases, leaving 1 base of the junction unmatched. CD45RO-negative cells were positively selected for CCR7, leaving out terminally differentiated effector memory CD45RA+ cells. Caucasian adults residing in Nashville, Tennessee made up all the donors.

The V gene is TRBV27, the J gene TRBJ2-1, with 12 nucleotides matching TRBD2. Material for sequencing was naive CD8+ T cells from PBMCs. The TCR originated in a man younger than 35 in good health. Some clones in this sample may be carry-over from other donors' samples. This CDR3 reads CASSLSTSGRNEQFF. For the CDR3, the DNA is TGTGCCAGCAGTTTATCGACTAGCGGGAGAAATGAGCAGTTCTTC.